This TCR beta chain was identified in a study of blood T cell repertoires in COVID-19. The wider study: PBMCs, B-cell-depleted T cells, or T cells were the source of the cDNA or gDNA that made up the material.

This clone was counted between two and nine times. The CDR3 totals 17 residues. Germline V gene lookup returns CDR1 ENHRY and CDR2 SYGVKD. V lost 0 bases and J lost 2; bases outside the gene matches: 4. As handled by the study authors: Reference gene primer amplification gave nucleated cell count estimates. The method was immunoSEQ multiplex PCR; TCRdb's version includes in-frame clones alone and lacks a portion of them. That table furnishes V, J and clone size, whereas the DNA furnished D and trimming. The sample shows about 140,000 clones, about 79% of them seen only once. Ages ranged from about 18 to 89 years, with residence in around 24 US areas. Participants reported their clinical history, and cohort assignment relied on those reports.

The TCR originated in a woman aged 45-65 years who had recovered from COVID-19. Sequencing input: PBMCs or T cells enriched from blood (not recorded which). The gene calls are TRBV10-3 and TRBJ2-7; 13 positions match TRBD2. The CDR3 region is CAISESTGLAGAYEQYF. The CDR3 nucleotides read TGTGCCATCAGTGAGTCGACCGGACTAGCGGGGGCCTACGAGCAGTACTTC.